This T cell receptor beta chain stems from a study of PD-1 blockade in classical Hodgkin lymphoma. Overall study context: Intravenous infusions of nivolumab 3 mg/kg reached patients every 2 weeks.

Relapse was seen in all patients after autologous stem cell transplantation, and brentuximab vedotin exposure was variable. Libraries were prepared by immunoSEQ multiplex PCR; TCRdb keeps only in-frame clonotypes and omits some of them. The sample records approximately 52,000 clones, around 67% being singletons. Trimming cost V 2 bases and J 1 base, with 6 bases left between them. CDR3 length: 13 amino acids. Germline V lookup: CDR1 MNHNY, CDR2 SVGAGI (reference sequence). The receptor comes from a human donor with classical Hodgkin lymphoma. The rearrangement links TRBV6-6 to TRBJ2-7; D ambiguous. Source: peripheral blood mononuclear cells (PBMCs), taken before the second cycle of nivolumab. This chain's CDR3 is CASSYAASYEQYF. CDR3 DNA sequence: TGTGCCAGCAGTTACGCGGCATCCTACGAGCAGTACTTC.